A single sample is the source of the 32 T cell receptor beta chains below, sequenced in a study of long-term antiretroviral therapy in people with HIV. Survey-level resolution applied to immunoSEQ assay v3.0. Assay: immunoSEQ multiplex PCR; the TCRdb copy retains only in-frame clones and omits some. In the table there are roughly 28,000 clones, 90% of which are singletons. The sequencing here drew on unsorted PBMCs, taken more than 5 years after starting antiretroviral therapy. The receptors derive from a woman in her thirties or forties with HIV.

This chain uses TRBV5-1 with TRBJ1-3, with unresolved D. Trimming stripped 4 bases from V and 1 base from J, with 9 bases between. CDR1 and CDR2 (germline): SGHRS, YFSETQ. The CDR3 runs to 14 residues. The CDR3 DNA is TGCGCCAGCAGCGGCTGGGGTTCTGGAAACACCATATATTTT. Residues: CASSGWGSGNTIYF.

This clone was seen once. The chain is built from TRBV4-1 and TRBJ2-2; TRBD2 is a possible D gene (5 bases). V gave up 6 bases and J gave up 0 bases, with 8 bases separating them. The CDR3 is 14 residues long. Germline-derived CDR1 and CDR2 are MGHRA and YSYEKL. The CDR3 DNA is TGCGCCAGCAGTGAGAGGGCGAACACCGGGGAGCTGTTTTTT. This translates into CASSERANTGELFF.

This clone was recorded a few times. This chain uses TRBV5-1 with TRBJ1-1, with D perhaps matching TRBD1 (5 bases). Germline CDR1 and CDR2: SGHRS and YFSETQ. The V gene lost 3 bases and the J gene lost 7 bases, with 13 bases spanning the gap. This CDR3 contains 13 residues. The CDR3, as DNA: TGCGCCAGCAGCTCCGACAGTCCCCTTGAAGCTTTCTTT. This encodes CASSSDSPLEAFF.

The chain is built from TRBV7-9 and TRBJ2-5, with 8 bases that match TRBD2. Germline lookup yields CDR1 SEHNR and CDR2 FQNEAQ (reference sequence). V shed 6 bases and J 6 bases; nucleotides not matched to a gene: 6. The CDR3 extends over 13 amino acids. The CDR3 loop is CASSPGGLKTQYF. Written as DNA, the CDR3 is TGTGCCAGCAGTCCGGGAGGGTTAAAGACCCAGTACTTC.

The CDR3 reads CASSSGDRGRETQYF. DNA of the CDR3: TGTGCCAGCAGCTCTGGGGACAGGGGGAGAGAGACCCAGTACTTC. The chain employs TRBV11-2 and TRBJ2-5, with 11 bases fitting TRBD1. Germline V lookup: CDR1 SGHAT, CDR2 FQNNGV. CDR3 length equals 15 residues. With 4 bases clipped from V and 4 bases from J, the junction kept 5 bases outside the gene matches.

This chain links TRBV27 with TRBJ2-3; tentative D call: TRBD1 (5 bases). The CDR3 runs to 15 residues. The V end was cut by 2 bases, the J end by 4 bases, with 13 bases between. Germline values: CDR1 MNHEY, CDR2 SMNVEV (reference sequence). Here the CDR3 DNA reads TGTGCCAGCAGTTTACAAGGGGTAGGCGCAGATACGCAGTATTTT. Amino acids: CASSLQGVGADTQYF.

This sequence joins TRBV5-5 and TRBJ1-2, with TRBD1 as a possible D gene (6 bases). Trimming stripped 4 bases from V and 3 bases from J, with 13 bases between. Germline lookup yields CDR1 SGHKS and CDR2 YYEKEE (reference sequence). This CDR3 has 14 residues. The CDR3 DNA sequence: TGTGCCAGCAGCCTACCGCGGACAGACTATGGCTACACCTTC. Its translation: CASSLPRTDYGYTF.

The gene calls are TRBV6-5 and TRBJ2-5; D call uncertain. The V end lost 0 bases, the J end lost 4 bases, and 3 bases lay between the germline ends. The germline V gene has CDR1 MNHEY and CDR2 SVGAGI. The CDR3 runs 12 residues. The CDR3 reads CASSYSGETQYF. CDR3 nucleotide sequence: TGTGCCAGCAGTTACTCGGGAGAGACCCAGTACTTC.

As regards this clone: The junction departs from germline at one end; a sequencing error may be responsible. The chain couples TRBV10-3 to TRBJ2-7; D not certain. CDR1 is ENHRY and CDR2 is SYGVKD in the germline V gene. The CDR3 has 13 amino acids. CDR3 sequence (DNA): TGTGCCAGCAGTTCCCAAAGTTCCTACGAGCAGTACTTC. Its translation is CASSSQSSYEQYF.

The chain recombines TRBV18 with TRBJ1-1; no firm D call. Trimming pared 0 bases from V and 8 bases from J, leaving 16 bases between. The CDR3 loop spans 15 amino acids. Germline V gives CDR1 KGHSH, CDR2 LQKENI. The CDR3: CASSPPGRQQGEAFF. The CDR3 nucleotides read TGTGCCAGCTCACCACCGGGTCGACAACAAGGCGAAGCTTTCTTT.

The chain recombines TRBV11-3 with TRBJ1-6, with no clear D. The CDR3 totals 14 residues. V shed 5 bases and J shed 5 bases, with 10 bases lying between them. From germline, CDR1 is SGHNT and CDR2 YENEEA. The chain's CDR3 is CASSLGRNNSPLHF. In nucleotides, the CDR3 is TGTGCCAGCAGCCTTGGACGGAATAATTCACCCCTCCACTTT.

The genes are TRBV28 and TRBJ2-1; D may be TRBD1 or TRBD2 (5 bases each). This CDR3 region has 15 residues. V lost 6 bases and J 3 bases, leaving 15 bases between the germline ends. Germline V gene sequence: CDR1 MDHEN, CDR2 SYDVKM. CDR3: CASSKAGTGYNEQFF. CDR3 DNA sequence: TGTGCCAGCAGCAAAGCCGGGACGGGCTACAATGAGCAGTTCTTC.

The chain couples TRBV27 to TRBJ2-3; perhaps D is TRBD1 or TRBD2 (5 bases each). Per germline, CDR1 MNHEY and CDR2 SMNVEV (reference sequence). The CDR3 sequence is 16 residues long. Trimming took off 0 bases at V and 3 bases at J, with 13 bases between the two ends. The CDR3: CASSLSLGGVTDTQYF. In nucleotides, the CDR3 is TGTGCCAGCAGTTTATCCCTTGGGGGAGTGACAGATACGCAGTATTTT.

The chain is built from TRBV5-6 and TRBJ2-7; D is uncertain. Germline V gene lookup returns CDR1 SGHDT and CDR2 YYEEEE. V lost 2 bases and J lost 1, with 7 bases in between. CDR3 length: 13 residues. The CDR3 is CASSLGSSYEQYF. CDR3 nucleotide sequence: TGTGCCAGCAGCTTAGGGTCATCCTACGAGCAGTACTTC.

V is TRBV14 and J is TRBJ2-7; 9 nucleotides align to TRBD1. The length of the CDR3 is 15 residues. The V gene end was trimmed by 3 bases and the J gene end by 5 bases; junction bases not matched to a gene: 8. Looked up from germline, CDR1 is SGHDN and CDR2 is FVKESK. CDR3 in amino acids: CASSQAGTGWDEQYF. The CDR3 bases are TGTGCCAGCAGCCAGGCCGGGACAGGGTGGGACGAGCAGTACTTC.

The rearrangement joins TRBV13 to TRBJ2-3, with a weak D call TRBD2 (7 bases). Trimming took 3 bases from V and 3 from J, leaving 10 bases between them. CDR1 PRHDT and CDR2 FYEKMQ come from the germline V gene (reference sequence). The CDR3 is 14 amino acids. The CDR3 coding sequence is TGTGCCAGCAGCTTTCGGGGGGCAACAGATACGCAGTATTTT. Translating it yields CASSFRGATDTQYF.

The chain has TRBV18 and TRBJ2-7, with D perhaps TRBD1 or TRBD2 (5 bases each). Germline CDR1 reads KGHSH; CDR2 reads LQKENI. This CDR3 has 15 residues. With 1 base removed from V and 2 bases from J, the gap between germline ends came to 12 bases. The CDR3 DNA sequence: TGTGCCAGCTCACCACGGGGGACGGGCACCTACGAGCAGTACTTC. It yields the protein CASSPRGTGTYEQYF.

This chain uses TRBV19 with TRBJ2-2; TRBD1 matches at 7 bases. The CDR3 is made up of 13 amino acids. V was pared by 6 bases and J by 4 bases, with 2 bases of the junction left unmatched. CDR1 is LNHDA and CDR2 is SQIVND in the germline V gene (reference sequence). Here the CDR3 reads CASRYRGTGELFF. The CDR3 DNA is TGTGCCAGTAGGTACAGGGGCACCGGGGAGCTGTTTTTT.

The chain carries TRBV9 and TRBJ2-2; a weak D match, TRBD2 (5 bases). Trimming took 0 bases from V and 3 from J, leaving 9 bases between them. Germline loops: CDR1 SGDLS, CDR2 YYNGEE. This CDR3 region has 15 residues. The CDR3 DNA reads TGTGCCAGCAGCGTAGACGTGGACTACACCGGGGAGCTGTTTTTT. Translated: CASSVDVDYTGELFF.

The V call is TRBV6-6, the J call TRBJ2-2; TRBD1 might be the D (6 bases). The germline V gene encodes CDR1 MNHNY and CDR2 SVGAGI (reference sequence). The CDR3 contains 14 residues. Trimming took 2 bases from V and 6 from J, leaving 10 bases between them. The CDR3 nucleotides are TGTGCCAGCAGTTACGCCAGGGGAGCCGGGGAGCTGTTTTTT. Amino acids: CASSYARGAGELFF.

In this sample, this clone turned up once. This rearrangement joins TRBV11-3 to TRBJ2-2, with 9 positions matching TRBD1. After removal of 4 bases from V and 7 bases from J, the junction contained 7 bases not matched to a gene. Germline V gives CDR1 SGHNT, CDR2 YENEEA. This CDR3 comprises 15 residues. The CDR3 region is CASSSGQGSGGELFF. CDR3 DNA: TGTGCCAGCAGCTCAGGACAGGGGTCGGGCGGGGAGCTGTTTTTT.

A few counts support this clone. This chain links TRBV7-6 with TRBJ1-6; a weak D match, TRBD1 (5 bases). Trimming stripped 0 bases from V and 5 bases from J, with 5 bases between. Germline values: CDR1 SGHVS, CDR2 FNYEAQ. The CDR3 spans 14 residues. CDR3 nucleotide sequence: TGTGCCAGCAGCTTAGCAGGGGATAATTCACCCCTCCACTTT. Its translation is CASSLAGDNSPLHF.

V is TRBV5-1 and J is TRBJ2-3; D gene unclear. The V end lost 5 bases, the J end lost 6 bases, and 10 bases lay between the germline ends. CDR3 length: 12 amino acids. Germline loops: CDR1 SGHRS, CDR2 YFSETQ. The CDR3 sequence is CASRLLRDTQYF. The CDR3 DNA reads TGCGCCAGCAGACTTCTACGGGATACGCAGTATTTT.

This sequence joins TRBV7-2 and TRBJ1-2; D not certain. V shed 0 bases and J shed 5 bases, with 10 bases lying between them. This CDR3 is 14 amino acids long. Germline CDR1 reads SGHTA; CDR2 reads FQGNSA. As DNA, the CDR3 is TGTGCCAGCAGCTTAGCGGCGGAGGGTTATGGCTACACCTTC. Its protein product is CASSLAAEGYGYTF. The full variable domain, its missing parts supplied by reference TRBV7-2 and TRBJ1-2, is GAGVSQSPSNKVTEKGKDVELRCDPISGHTALYWYRQSLGQGLEFLIYFQGNSAPDKSGLPSDRFSAERTGGSVSTLTIQRTQQEDSAVYLCASSLAAEGYGYTFGSGTRLTVV.

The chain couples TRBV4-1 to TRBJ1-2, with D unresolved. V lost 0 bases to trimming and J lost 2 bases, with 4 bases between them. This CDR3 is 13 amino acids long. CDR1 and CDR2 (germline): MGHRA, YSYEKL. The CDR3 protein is CASSQEGNYGYTF. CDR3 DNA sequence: TGCGCCAGCAGCCAAGAAGGAAACTATGGCTACACCTTC.

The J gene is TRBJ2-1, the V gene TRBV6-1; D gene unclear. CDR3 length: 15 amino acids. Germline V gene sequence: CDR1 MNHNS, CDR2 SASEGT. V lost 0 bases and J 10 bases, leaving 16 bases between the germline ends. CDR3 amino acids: CASSEALIRFWEQFF. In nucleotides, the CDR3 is TGTGCCAGCAGTGAAGCGCTAATTCGGTTCTGGGAGCAGTTCTTC.

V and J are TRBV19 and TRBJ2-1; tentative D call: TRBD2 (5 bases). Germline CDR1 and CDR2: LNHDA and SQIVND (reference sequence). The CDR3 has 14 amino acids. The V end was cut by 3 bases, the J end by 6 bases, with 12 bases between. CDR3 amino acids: CASSIIGGGNEQFF. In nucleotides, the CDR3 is TGTGCCAGTAGTATTATAGGAGGCGGCAATGAGCAGTTCTTC.

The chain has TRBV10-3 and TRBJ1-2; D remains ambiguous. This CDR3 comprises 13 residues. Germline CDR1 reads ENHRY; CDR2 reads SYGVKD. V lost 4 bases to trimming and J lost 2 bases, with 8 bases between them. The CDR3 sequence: CAISVDKNYGYTF. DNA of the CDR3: TGTGCCATCAGTGTTGACAAGAACTATGGCTACACCTTC.

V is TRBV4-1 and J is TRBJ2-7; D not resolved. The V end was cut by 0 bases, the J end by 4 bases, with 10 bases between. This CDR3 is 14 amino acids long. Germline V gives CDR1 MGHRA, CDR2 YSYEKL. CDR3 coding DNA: TGCGCCAGCAGCCAAGATCCCCGGACGTACGAGCAGTACTTC. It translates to CASSQDPRTYEQYF.

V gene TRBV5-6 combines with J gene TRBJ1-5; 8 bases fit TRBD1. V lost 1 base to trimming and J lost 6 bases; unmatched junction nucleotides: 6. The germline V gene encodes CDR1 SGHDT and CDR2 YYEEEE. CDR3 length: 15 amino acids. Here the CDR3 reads CASSLRTGMIQPQHF. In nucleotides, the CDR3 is TGTGCCAGCAGCTTGAGGACAGGGATGATTCAGCCCCAGCATTTT.

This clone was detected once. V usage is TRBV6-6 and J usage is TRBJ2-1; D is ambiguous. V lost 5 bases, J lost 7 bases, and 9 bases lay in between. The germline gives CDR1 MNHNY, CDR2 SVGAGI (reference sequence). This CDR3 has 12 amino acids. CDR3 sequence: CASSPLNNEQFF. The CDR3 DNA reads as TGTGCCAGCAGTCCCCTCAATAATGAGCAGTTCTTC.

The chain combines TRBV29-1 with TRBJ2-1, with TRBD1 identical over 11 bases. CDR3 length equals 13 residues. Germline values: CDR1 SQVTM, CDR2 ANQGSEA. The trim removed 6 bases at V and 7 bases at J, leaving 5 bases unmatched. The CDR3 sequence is CSVPGQGENEQFF. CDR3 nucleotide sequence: TGCAGCGTGCCGGGACAGGGGGAGAATGAGCAGTTCTTC.